Listed here are 4 T cell receptor beta chains from one sample, sequenced in a study of regulatory T cells in long-lasting Graves disease. Libraries of TCR beta came from iRepertoire HTBI primers plus Arm-PCR of CDR3 regions. TCRdb independently ran MiXCR on the multiplex PCR reads; one entry per CDR3 protein. The profile shows 530,000 or so distinct CDR3 sequences, more than 15% of them singletons. The time point here: newly diagnosed GD, antithyroid drugs for less than 3 months. The authors made the TCR library using RNA they extracted from PBMCs. These data also featured in a second study, about T cells in Graves' hyperthyroidism and ophthalmopathy.

Here the sequenced sample was peripheral blood mononuclear cells (PBMCs), taken at new diagnosis, from a patient treated with antithyroid drugs. The source is a man aged 18-30 years with Graves disease.

This rearrangement joins TRBV29-1 to TRBJ2-3; 7 bases align to TRBD1. The CDR3 is 13 amino acids. Per the germline V gene, CDR1 is SQVTM and CDR2 is ANQGSEA. J was trimmed by 2 bases and V by 6 bases; bases with no gene match: 5. This CDR3 is CSVPGTATDTQYF. The CDR3 DNA follows: TGCAGCGTCCCCGGGACAGCCACAGATACGCAGTATTTT.

This clonotype was detected many times. The rearrangement uses TRBV6-1 and TRBJ1-2, with D tentatively TRBD1 (6 bases). V gave up 6 bases and J gave up 3 bases, with 17 bases separating them. The CDR3 has 15 amino acids. Germline lookup yields CDR1 MNHNS and CDR2 SASEGT. CDR3 coding DNA: TGTGCCAGCAGATCTGGACAGACTCCATACTATGGCTACACCTTC. Its translation is CASRSGQTPYYGYTF.

Concerning this clonotype: Sequence at one end of the junction differs from germline and may be a read error. This chain's CDR3 is CASSRTFQETQYF. In nucleotides, the CDR3 is TGCGCCAGCAGCAGGACATTCCAAGAGACCCAGTACTTC. The chain recombines TRBV6-1 with TRBJ2-5; weak D call: TRBD1 (5 bases). The CDR3 totals 13 residues. Germline V CDR1 and CDR2: MNHNS, SASEGT.

For this clonotype: This CDR3 fails to terminate in the conserved phenylalanine or tryptophan, so it likely reflects a read error. The chain recombines TRBV20-1 with TRBJ2-1; 8 bases are shared with TRBD2. V was pared by 3 bases and J by 2 bases, with 6 bases of the junction left unmatched. The length of the CDR3 is 15 residues. The V gene's germline CDR1 is DFQATT and CDR2 SNEGSKA (reference sequence). The CDR3 DNA reads TGCAGTGCTAGCTTCACTAGCGGCGCCTACAATGAGCAGTTCTAC. Protein: CSASFTSGAYNEQFY.